Listed here is a single T cell receptor beta chain. This sample stems from a study of CD8 T cells in Susac syndrome. The RNA, about 0.45 to 1 ug, was put through reverse transcription using random hexamers. TCRdb used MiXCR to reprocess the immunoSEQ multiplex PCR reads, holding one entry per CDR3 protein. This table holds 200,000 to 300,000 distinct CDR3 sequences, about 94% found once. V gave up 4 bases and J gave up 7 bases; unmatched junction bases: 8. Germline CDR1 SGHRS, CDR2 YFSETQ. This CDR3 spans 14 amino acids. The clonotype originates from a human donor with multiple sclerosis. The chain links TRBV5-1 to TRBJ1-2; 9 bases align to TRBD1. Input material: CD4+ T cells from PBMCs. The DNA for the CDR3 is TGCGCCAGCAGCGCCGACAGGGGGGCATCTGGCTACACCTTC. It translates to CASSADRGASGYTF. The whole variable domain, remainder taken from reference TRBV5-1 and TRBJ1-2, is KAGVTQTPRYLIKTRGQQVTLSCSPISGHRSVSWYQQTPGQGLQFLFEYFSETQRNKGNFPGRFSGRQFSNSRSEMNVSTLELGDSALYLCASSADRGASGYTFGSGTRLTVV.